Sequencing of this T cell receptor (beta chain) was carried out in a study of cytomegalovirus exposure and HLA in healthy donors. The length of the CDR3 is 15 residues. The V gene end was trimmed by 0 bases and the J gene end by 7 bases; junction bases not matched to a gene: 7. Germline V lookup: CDR1 SGHTS, CDR2 YDEGEE. The data were produced by immunoSEQ multiplex PCR, yet TCRdb's version contains in-frame clones alone and is incomplete. Of 120,000 to 150,000 clones in the sample, 70% to 90% were seen once. The chain links TRBV5-8 to TRBJ2-4; TRBD1 agrees at 7 bases. The receptor was isolated from a woman in her late teens or twenties in good health and CMV-seropositive. Sequencing used PBMCs. CDR3 sequence (DNA): TGTGCCAGCAGCTTGGTAGGGGGCGTTTTGAACATTCAGTACTTC. Its translation is CASSLVGGVLNIQYF.